This T cell receptor (beta chain) is from a study of breast tumors, draining lymph nodes, adjacent tissues. Points from the study as a whole: Tumor repertoires ranked between lymph nodes and nontumor tissue in diversity, with V and J gene preferences. Tumor T cell lymph node origin was a supported hypothesis, not proven.

Breast cancer patients provided tissue from their axillary draining lymph nodes. Using its own MiXCR run on the multiplex PCR reads, TCRdb lists one record per CDR3 protein. The data contain about 140,000 distinct CDR3 sequences, over 25% of them seen just once; the ten biggest clones take up approximately 2.2%. Note on this clonotype: Its matching antigen is unknown.

This CDR3 contains 14 residues. V gave up 5 bases and J gave up 1 base, with 11 bases separating them. The V gene's germline CDR1 is MNHNY and CDR2 SVGAGI (reference sequence). The sample comprised axillary lymph node tissue. V usage is TRBV6-6 and J usage is TRBJ1-1, with TRBD1 as a possible D gene (5 bases). The receptor comes from a female donor with breast cancer. Some clones in this sample may be carry-over from other donors' samples. CDR3 residues: CASSRGRPNTEAFF. The CDR3 nucleotides read TGTGCCAGCAGTCGGGGACGGCCGAACACTGAAGCTTTCTTT.